These T cell receptor beta chains were read from a single sample in a study of blood T cell repertoires in COVID-19. Measured with immunoSEQ multiplex PCR; TCRdb has only the in-frame clones, and not every one. Of about 150,000 clones in the sample, about 90% were seen once. Sequencing was done on a sample of peripheral blood. The receptors come from a man aged 45-60 years with acute or convalescent COVID-19. Each CDR3 is given with its conserved first and last residue. A D gene is named only where the DNA matches it firmly. Only part of the rows carry a size: once, few, many, or a class if the clone is expanded.

len,abundance,d_gene,j_gene,v_gene,CDR3nt,CDR3aa
15,.,.,TRBJ1-1,TRBV4-3,TGCGCCAGCAGCCAAGATTTCTCTCTGAACACTGAAGCTTTCTTT,CASSQDFSLNTEAFF
17,.,TRBD2,TRBJ2-1,TRBV9,TGTGCCAGCAGCGGGCCCCCCGGGACTAGCGGCTACAATGAGCAGTTCTTC,CASSGPPGTSGYNEQFF
15,.,.,TRBJ2-1,TRBV6-6,TGTGCCAGCAGTCCGCGACATGGGGGACTTAATGAGCAGTTCTTC,CASSPRHGGLNEQFF
13,.,.,TRBJ2-2,TRBV28,TGTGCCAGCAATTCATACGGCACCGGGGAGCTGTTTTTT,CASNSYGTGELFF
16,.,.,TRBJ2-2,TRBV18,TGTGCCAGCTCACCACGATCACCGGGAAGCGCCGGGGAGCTGTTTTTT,CASSPRSPGSAGELFF
12,.,TRBD1,TRBJ2-7,TRBV19,TGTGCCAGTGGACAGGGGTACTACGAGCAGTACTTC,CASGQGYYEQYF
14,.,TRBD2,TRBJ2-7,TRBV7-2,TGTGCCAGCAGCGGGGGTAGCGGGAGGTACGAGCAGTACTTC,CASSGGSGRYEQYF
16,few,TRBD1,TRBJ1-1,TRBV5-1,TGCGCCAGCAGCCCGGGACAGGGGGCTAGGTACACTGAAGCTTTCTTT,CASSPGQGARYTEAFF
16,.,TRBD2,TRBJ2-1,TRBV5-1,TGCGCCAGCAGCCTCCGGACTAGCGGGGGGGCTGGGGAGCAGTTCTTC,CASSLRTSGGAGEQFF
15,.,.,TRBJ1-2,TRBV4-1,TGCGCCAGCAGCCAAGTACCAGGGTGGGACTATGGCTACACCTTC,CASSQVPGWDYGYTF
14,.,.,TRBJ1-4,TRBV19,TGTGCCAGTAGAATGACAGAGGTGGATGAAAAACTGTTTTTT,CASRMTEVDEKLFF
13,.,TRBD2,TRBJ2-3,TRBV28,TGTGCCAGCAGAGCGGGAAGGCTAGATACGCAGTATTTT,CASRAGRLDTQYF
14,.,.,TRBJ1-2,TRBV7-9,TGTGCCAGCAGCTCAGACAGGCGTTATTATGGCTACACCTTC,CASSSDRRYYGYTF
15,.,TRBD1,TRBJ2-5,TRBV7-7,TGTGCTAGCAGCTTTAACAGGGGGCGCGAAGAGACCCAGTACTTC,CASSFNRGREETQYF
15,.,TRBD1,TRBJ1-2,TRBV28,TGTGCCAGCAGTTGGGGACAGGGGGTATGGTATGGCTACACCTTC,CASSWGQGVWYGYTF
15,.,TRBD1,TRBJ2-2,TRBV10-1,TGCGCCAGCAGTCTACAGGGGGATAACACCGGGGAGCTGTTTTTT,CASSLQGDNTGELFF
15,.,TRBD2,TRBJ2-7,TRBV19,TGTGCCAGTAGTATAAGCCTAGCGGGAATCAGCGAGCAGTACTTC,CASSISLAGISEQYF